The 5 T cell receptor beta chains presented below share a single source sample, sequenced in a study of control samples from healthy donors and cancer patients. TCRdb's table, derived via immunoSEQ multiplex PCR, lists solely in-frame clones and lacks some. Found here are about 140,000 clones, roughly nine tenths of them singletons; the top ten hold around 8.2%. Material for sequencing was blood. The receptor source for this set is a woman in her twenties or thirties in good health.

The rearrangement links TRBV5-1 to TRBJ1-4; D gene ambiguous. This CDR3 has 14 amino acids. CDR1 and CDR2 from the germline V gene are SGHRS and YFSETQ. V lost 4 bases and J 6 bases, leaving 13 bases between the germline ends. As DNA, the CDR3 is TGCGCCAGCAGCATACTTGAGGGAGATGAAAAACTGTTTTTT. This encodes CASSILEGDEKLFF.

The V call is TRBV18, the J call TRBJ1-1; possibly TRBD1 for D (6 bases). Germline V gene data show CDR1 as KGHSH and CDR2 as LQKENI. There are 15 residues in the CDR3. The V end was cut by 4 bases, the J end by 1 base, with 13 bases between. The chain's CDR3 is CASSLSGTKNTEAFF. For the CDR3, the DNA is TGTGCCAGCTCACTTTCCGGGACAAAGAACACTGAAGCTTTCTTT.

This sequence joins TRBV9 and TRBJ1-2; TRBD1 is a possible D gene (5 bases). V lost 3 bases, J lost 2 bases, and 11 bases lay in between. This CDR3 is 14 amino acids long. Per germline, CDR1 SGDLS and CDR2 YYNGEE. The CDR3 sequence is CASSDGGSNYGYTF. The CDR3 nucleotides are TGTGCCAGCAGCGATGGGGGTTCGAACTATGGCTACACCTTC.

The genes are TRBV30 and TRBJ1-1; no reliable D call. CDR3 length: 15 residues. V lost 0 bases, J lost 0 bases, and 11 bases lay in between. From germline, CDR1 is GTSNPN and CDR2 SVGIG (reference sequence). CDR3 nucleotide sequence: TGTGCCTGGAGTGTACTGGGGATCATGAACACTGAAGCTTTCTTT. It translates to CAWSVLGIMNTEAFF.

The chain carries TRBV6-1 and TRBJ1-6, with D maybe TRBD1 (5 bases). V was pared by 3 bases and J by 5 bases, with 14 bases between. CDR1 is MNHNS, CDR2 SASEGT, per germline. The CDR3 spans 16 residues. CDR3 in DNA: TGTGCCAGCAGTGACCTTGGACAACGTCATAATTCACCCCTCCACTTT. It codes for CASSDLGQRHNSPLHF.